Each of the 26 T cell receptor beta chains below was sequenced from the same sample in a study of control samples from healthy donors and cancer patients. Here immunoSEQ multiplex PCR was the method, and the copy in TCRdb shows in-frame clones only, minus some. Here the sample spans 75,000 to 95,000 clones, just over 90% being singletons. Material for sequencing was blood. The receptor set was obtained from a young woman in good health.

This clone was counted a single time. The rearrangement links TRBV3-1 (or the pseudogene TRBV3-2) to TRBJ2-7; 11 bases agree with TRBD1. The V gene's germline CDR1 is LGHDT and CDR2 YNNKEL (reference sequence). This CDR3 contains 15 residues. V shed 1 base, J shed 3 bases, and the junction held 2 bases outside the gene matches. DNA for the CDR3: TGTGCCAGCAGCCAAGGGGGACAGGGGGGCTACGAGCAGTACTTC. Its translation: CASSQGGQGGYEQYF.

The gene calls are TRBV24-1 and TRBJ2-7; no firm D call. The germline V gene encodes CDR1 KGHDR and CDR2 SFDVKD. CDR3 length: 14 residues. Trimming pared 2 bases from V and 4 bases from J, leaving 11 bases between. CDR3 amino acids: CATSDSSRTYEQYF. The DNA for the CDR3 is TGTGCCACCAGTGATTCCTCCCGTACGTACGAGCAGTACTTC.

The chain links TRBV27 to TRBJ2-7; TRBD1 might be the D (7 bases). The germline V gene encodes CDR1 MNHEY and CDR2 SMNVEV (reference sequence). CDR3 length equals 14 residues. Deletions cut 5 bases from V and 2 bases from J, with 13 bases between. CDR3 DNA: TGTGCCAGCAGTAGGACAGGAGGGGCCTACGAGCAGTACTTC. Its translation: CASSRTGGAYEQYF.

A note on this clone: At one end, the junction sequence differs from germline, possibly due to a read error. The rearrangement joins TRBV29-1 to TRBJ2-5, with a tentative D call TRBD2 (5 bases). Germline assignment: CDR1 SQVTM and CDR2 ANQGSEA. CDR3 size: 15 residues. CDR3: CSVVPLAPNQKTQYF. CDR3 in DNA: TGCAGCGTTGTTCCGTTAGCGCCTAACCAAAAGACCCAGTACTTC.

The rearrangement joins TRBV5-1 to TRBJ2-1; TRBD1 is a possible D gene (5 bases). The CDR3 contains 14 residues. Trimming removed 2 bases from V and 5 bases from J, with 11 bases in between. The germline gives CDR1 SGHRS, CDR2 YFSETQ. As DNA, the CDR3 is TGCGCCAGCAGCTTCGCACAGGAAAACAATGAGCAGTTCTTC. This codes for CASSFAQENNEQFF.

The J gene is TRBJ1-1, the V gene TRBV2; D possibly corresponds to TRBD1 (5 bases). The CDR3 totals 13 residues. Looked up from germline, CDR1 is SNHLY and CDR2 is FYNNEI. V was shortened by 8 bases and J by 2 bases, with 12 bases between the two germline ends. The CDR3 is CASLRDGNTEAFF. CDR3 in DNA: TGTGCCAGCCTAAGGGACGGAAACACTGAAGCTTTCTTT. Filled out from reference TRBV2 and TRBJ1-1, the complete variable domain reads EPEVTQTPSHQVTQMGQEVILRCVPISNHLYFYWYRQILGQKVEFLVSFYNNEISEKSEIFDDQFSVERPDGSNFTLKIRSTKLEDSAMYFCASLRDGNTEAFFGQGTRLTVV.

Written as DNA, the CDR3 is TGTGCCAGCAGCTATCGGCAAGGGGAGGATGAGCAGTTCTTC. Its translation is CASSYRQGEDEQFF. This rearrangement joins TRBV7-3 to TRBJ2-1; D is perhaps TRBD2 (6 bases). Trimming took 4 bases from V and 8 from J, leaving 15 bases between them. This CDR3 has 14 residues. The germline gives CDR1 SGHTA, CDR2 FQGTGA. The whole variable domain, remainder taken from reference TRBV7-3 and TRBJ2-1, is GAGVSQTPSNKVTEKGKYVELRCDPISGHTALYWYRQSLGQGPEFLIYFQGTGAADDSGLPNDRFFAVRPEGSVSTLKIQRTERGDSAVYLCASSYRQGEDEQFFGPGTRLTVL.

This chain joins TRBV5-1 and TRBJ2-7; a weak D match, TRBD1 (6 bases). The length of the CDR3 is 14 residues. The V gene lost 1 base and the J gene lost 3 bases, with 11 bases spanning the gap. Germline CDR1 SGHRS, CDR2 YFSETQ. The CDR3 DNA sequence: TGCGCCAGCAGCTTGACAGGGCCTCACTACGAGCAGTACTTC. This sequence encodes CASSLTGPHYEQYF.

The genes are TRBV6-5 and TRBJ1-1; perhaps TRBD1 as D (6 bases). The length of the CDR3 is 12 residues. Trimming removed 5 bases from V and 7 bases from J, with 11 bases in between. Germline V gives CDR1 MNHEY, CDR2 SVGAGI. CDR3 protein: CASSTTGSEAFF. The CDR3 DNA follows: TGTGCCAGCAGTACGACAGGAAGTGAAGCTTTCTTT.

The V call is TRBV3-1 (or the pseudogene TRBV3-2), the J call TRBJ1-2, with unresolved D. The CDR3 extends over 15 amino acids. Germline V gene sequence: CDR1 LGHDT, CDR2 YNNKEL (reference sequence). V was trimmed by 4 bases and J by 2 bases, leaving 14 bases between them. CDR3 sequence (DNA): TGTGCCAGCAGCCCCACGGTTAGCACAAACTATGGCTACACCTTC. This gives the protein CASSPTVSTNYGYTF.

The chain has TRBV29-1 and TRBJ2-3; 9 bases agree with TRBD1. The germline CDR1 and CDR2 sequences are SQVTM and ANQGSEA. V was clipped by 8 bases and J by 6 bases; unmatched bases: 15. The CDR3 spans 15 residues. The CDR3 here is CSLHSTGGARDTQYF. For the CDR3, the DNA is TGCAGCCTTCATAGTACAGGGGGCGCAAGGGATACGCAGTATTTT.

The chain employs TRBV11-2 and TRBJ1-1, with TRBD1 matching 7 bases. The V and J ends lost 1 base and 3 bases, in that order; junction bases with no gene match: 5. The CDR3 runs to 15 residues. Germline V gene sequence: CDR1 SGHAT, CDR2 FQNNGV. CDR3 protein: CASSLVGGLHTEAFF. The CDR3 DNA reads TGTGCCAGCAGCTTAGTAGGGGGCCTGCACACTGAAGCTTTCTTT.

V and J are TRBV6-5 and TRBJ1-1; tentatively, D is TRBD1 (5 bases). The CDR3 totals 14 residues. The V gene's germline CDR1 is MNHEY and CDR2 SVGAGI. Trimming pared 6 bases from V and 0 bases from J, leaving 11 bases between. The CDR3 here is CASSLDSLNTEAFF. CDR3 sequence (DNA): TGTGCCAGCAGCCTCGACAGCCTGAACACTGAAGCTTTCTTT.

V usage is TRBV6-1 and J usage is TRBJ2-1, with a weak D call TRBD2 (5 bases). The CDR3 consists of 15 residues. V was clipped by 0 bases and J by 6 bases, with 12 bases between them. CDR1 is MNHNS, CDR2 SASEGT, per germline. The CDR3, as DNA: TGTGCCAGCAGTGAAGCGGCGACTAAACTCAATGAGCAGTTCTTC. It yields the protein CASSEAATKLNEQFF.

The chain uses TRBV23-1 and TRBJ1-4; the match to TRBD1 covers 10 bases. TRBV23-1 is given ORF status, its function remaining uncertain. The CDR3 is made up of 19 amino acids. J was trimmed by 0 bases and V by 3 bases; bases with no gene match: 10. CDR3 amino acids: CASSQPGQGTIATNEKLFF. The CDR3 bases are TGCGCCAGCAGTCAGCCGGGACAGGGGACCATTGCAACTAATGAAAAACTGTTTTTT.

This chain joins TRBV12-3 or TRBV12-4 and TRBJ2-7; TRBD1 agrees at 7 bases. Germline trimming cut 1 base from V and 11 bases from J; bases unmatched to any gene: 5. The CDR3 sequence is 12 residues long. CDR3: CASSLEGGQEYF. CDR3 DNA: TGTGCCAGCAGTTTAGAAGGGGGCCAAGAGTACTTC.

This chain uses TRBV27 with TRBJ2-5; possibly TRBD1 or TRBD2 for D (5 bases each). This CDR3 is built from 14 residues. Trimming removed 9 bases at V and 5 bases at J, with 19 bases between. The germline V gene has CDR1 MNHEY and CDR2 SMNVEV (reference sequence). Here the CDR3 DNA reads TGTGCCAGTACGATAAAATGGGGGTCGGAGACCCAGTACTTC. This sequence encodes CASTIKWGSETQYF.

The chain is built from TRBV18 and TRBJ1-1; D is unresolved. The V end lost 2 bases, the J end lost 1 base, and 14 bases lay between the germline ends. The CDR3 spans 16 residues. Germline CDR1 and CDR2: KGHSH and LQKENI. This CDR3 is CASSPRSFSGNTEAFF. The CDR3, as DNA: TGTGCCAGCTCACCAAGGTCATTCTCGGGGAACACTGAAGCTTTCTTT.

The genes are TRBV7-9 and TRBJ2-7; D ambiguous. The CDR3 is 15 amino acids. In germline, CDR1 is SEHNR, CDR2 FQNEAQ (reference sequence). Trimming removed 2 bases from V and 0 bases from J, with 11 bases in between. The CDR3 sequence: CASSLSAALSYEQYF. The CDR3 region has the DNA TGTGCCAGCAGCTTATCGGCGGCCCTCTCCTACGAGCAGTACTTC.

This clone was seen only once. The chain carries TRBV6-5 and TRBJ2-1; 13 bases map to TRBD2. After removal of 2 bases from V and 10 bases from J, the junction contained 8 bases not matched to a gene. CDR3 length equals 16 residues. Germline CDR1 and CDR2: MNHEY and SVGAGI. The CDR3: CASSYTGTSGAAEQFF. The CDR3, as DNA: TGTGCCAGCAGTTACACCGGGACTAGCGGGGCGGCGGAGCAGTTCTTC.

This sequence joins TRBV4-1 and TRBJ1-6, with unresolved D. CDR3 length: 15 residues. Germline CDR1 MGHRA, CDR2 YSYEKL. Trimming stripped 0 bases from V and 6 bases from J, with 9 bases between. CDR3 region: CASSQEVSSNSPLHF. The CDR3 DNA is TGCGCCAGCAGCCAAGAGGTCAGTTCTAATTCACCCCTCCACTTT.

The rearrangement uses TRBV5-1 and TRBJ1-2, with 9 bases fitting TRBD1. The V and J ends lost 4 bases and 5 bases, in that order; junction bases with no gene match: 9. Germline V CDR1 and CDR2: SGHRS, YFSETQ. CDR3 length equals 15 residues. The CDR3 here is CASSDSSGQGYGYTF. CDR3 DNA sequence: TGCGCCAGCAGCGATTCCTCGGGACAGGGTTATGGCTACACCTTC. The complete variable domain, with remaining parts taken from reference TRBV5-1 and TRBJ1-2, reads KAGVTQTPRYLIKTRGQQVTLSCSPISGHRSVSWYQQTPGQGLQFLFEYFSETQRNKGNFPGRFSGRQFSNSRSEMNVSTLELGDSALYLCASSDSSGQGYGYTFGSGTRLTVV.

The CDR3 region has the DNA TGTGCCAGCAGCCCGGGGCGGGGCAGGGACACTGAAGCTTTCTTT. It encodes CASSPGRGRDTEAFF. V gene TRBV7-2 combines with J gene TRBJ1-1, with D tentatively TRBD1 (5 bases). There are 15 residues in the CDR3. Germline CDR1 SGHTA, CDR2 FQGNSA. The ends were cut back, 5 bases at V and 3 bases at J, with 16 bases in the middle.

This clone was seen just once. V is TRBV4-1 and J is TRBJ1-1; D is uncertain. CDR3 length: 13 residues. Looked up from germline, CDR1 is MGHRA and CDR2 is YSYEKL. Trimming stripped 0 bases from V and 7 bases from J, with 9 bases between. The CDR3 loop is CASSQEWFDEAFF. The CDR3 DNA is TGCGCCAGCAGCCAAGAGTGGTTCGATGAAGCTTTCTTT.

This rearrangement joins TRBV6-1 to TRBJ1-2; D is ambiguous. Germline loops: CDR1 MNHNS, CDR2 SASEGT. V gave up 1 base and J gave up 2 bases, with 20 bases separating them. The CDR3 length is 18 residues. In DNA form, the CDR3 reads TGTGCCAGCAGTGAAGGGCGGAAGCGTCTAACTATGAACTATGGCTACACCTTC. Amino acids: CASSEGRKRLTMNYGYTF.

The CDR3 DNA is TGTGCCACCAGCAGAGACCTCCGGGACAGGAGTCACTACGAGCAGTACTTC. It is translated as CATSRDLRDRSHYEQYF. The chain links TRBV15 to TRBJ2-7; TRBD1 aligns across 8 bases. Germline V gene lookup returns CDR1 LNHNV and CDR2 YYDKDF (reference sequence). The V gene end was trimmed by 0 bases and the J gene end by 3 bases; junction bases not matched to a gene: 10. This CDR3 region has 17 residues.